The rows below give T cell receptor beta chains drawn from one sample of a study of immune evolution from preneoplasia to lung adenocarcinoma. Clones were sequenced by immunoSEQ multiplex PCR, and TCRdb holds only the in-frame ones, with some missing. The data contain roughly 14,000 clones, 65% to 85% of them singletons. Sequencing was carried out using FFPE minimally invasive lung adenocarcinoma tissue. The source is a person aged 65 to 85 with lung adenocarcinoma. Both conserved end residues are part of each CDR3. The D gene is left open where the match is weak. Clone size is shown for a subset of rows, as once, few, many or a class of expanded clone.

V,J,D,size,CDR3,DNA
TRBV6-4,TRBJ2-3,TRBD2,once,CASTKAGDTDTQYF,TGTGCCAGCACGAAGGCGGGAGACACAGATACGCAGTATTTT
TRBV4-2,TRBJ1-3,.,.,CASSQEPQSGNTIYF,TGTGCCAGCAGCCAAGAACCACAGTCTGGAAACACCATATATTTT
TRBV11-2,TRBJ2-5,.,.,CASSKHPPRLGVGETQYF,TGTGCCAGCAGCAAACACCCGCCGCGGCTAGGGGTTGGAGAGACCCAGTACTTC
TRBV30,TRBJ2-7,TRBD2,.,CAWSAAGGRVEQYF,TGTGCCTGGAGTGCGGCGGGAGGGCGGGTCGAGCAGTACTTC
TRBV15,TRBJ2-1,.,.,CATRSVQGLDNEQFF,TGTGCCACCCGGAGTGTTCAGGGCTTGGACAATGAGCAGTTCTTC
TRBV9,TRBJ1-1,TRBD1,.,CASSVAGQGTEAFF,TGTGCCAGCAGCGTAGCAGGACAGGGGACTGAAGCTTTCTTT
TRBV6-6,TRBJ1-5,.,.,CASRNSQDRQPQHF,TGTGCCAGCAGAAACTCCCAGGATCGCCAGCCCCAGCATTTT
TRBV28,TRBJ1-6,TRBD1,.,CASSPPTGGFNSPLHF,TGTGCCAGCAGTCCTCCAACAGGGGGCTTTAATTCACCCCTCCACTTT
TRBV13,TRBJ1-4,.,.,CASSLGTNEKLFF,TGTGCCAGCAGCTTGGGGACTAATGAAAAACTGTTTTTT
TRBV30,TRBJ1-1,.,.,CAWSLPADMNTEAFF,TGTGCCTGGAGCCTCCCGGCAGATATGAACACTGAAGCTTTCTTT
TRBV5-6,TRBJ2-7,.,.,CASSLQVAGNEQYF,TGTGCCAGCAGCTTGCAAGTGGCGGGGAACGAGCAGTACTTC
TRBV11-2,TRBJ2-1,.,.,CASSPGLSPYNEQFF,TGTGCCAGCAGCCCAGGACTATCACCGTACAATGAGCAGTTCTTC
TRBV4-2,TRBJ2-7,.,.,CASSQVAGTHSSYEQYF,TGTGCCAGCAGCCAAGTAGCCGGGACCCATAGCTCCTACGAGCAGTACTTC
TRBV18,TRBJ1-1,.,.,CASSPRVGVNTEAFF,TGTGCCAGCTCACCACGGGTAGGGGTGAACACTGAAGCTTTCTTT
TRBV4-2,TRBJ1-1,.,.,CASSQGTSSNTEAFF,TGTGCCAGCAGCCAAGGCACATCATCGAACACTGAAGCTTTTTTT
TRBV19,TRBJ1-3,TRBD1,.,CASSRRQGAGNTIYF,TGTGCCAGTAGCAGACGACAGGGGGCTGGAAACACCATATATTTT
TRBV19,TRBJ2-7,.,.,CASSVQPDSYEQYF,TGTGCCAGTAGTGTCCAGCCGGACTCCTACGAGCAGTACTTC
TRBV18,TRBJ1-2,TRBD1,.,CASSPGQGVDGYTF,TGTGCCAGCTCACCGGGACAGGGAGTAGATGGCTACACCTTC
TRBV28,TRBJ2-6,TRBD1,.,CASSLLYEPGGSSGANVLTF,TGTGCCAGCAGTTTATTGTATGAGCCAGGGGGCAGTTCTGGGGCCAACGTCCTGACTTTC
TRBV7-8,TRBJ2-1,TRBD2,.,CASSHLAGGSDEQFF,TGTGCCAGCAGTCATCTAGCGGGAGGGTCGGATGAGCAGTTCTTC
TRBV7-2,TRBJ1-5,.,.,CASSLGQASNQPQHF,TGTGCCAGCAGCTTAGGACAGGCTAGCAATCAGCCCCAGCATTTT
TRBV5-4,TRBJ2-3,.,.,CASSPTPEFADTQYF,TGTGCCAGCAGCCCCACGCCTGAATTCGCAGATACGCAGTATTTT
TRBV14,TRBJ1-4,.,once,CASSYSSPREKLFF,TGTGCCAGCTCCTACAGTTCCCCTCGTGAAAAACTGTTTTTT
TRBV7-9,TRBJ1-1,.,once,CASTYEGTEAFF,TGTGCCAGCACCTACGAGGGCACTGAAGCTTTCTTT
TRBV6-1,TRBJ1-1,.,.,CASSEIGGGYTEAFF,TGTGCCAGCAGTGAAATCGGGGGTGGATACACTGAAGCTTTCTTT
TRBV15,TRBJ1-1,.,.,CATSRDGGTEAFF,TGTGCCACCAGCAGAGATGGTGGGACTGAAGCTTTCTTT
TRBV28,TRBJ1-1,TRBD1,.,CASSFPYRTGNTEAFF,TGTGCCAGCAGTTTCCCCTACCGGACAGGGAACACTGAAGCTTTCTTT
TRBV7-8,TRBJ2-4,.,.,CASSSDRNIQYF,TGTGCCAGCAGCTCCGACAGGAACATTCAGTACTTC
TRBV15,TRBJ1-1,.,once,CATREGFGGADTEAFF,TGTGCCACCAGAGAGGGATTCGGAGGGGCGGACACTGAAGCTTTCTTT
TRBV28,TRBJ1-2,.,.,CASSPDAYGYTF,TGTGCCAGCAGCCCAGATGCCTATGGCTACACCTTC
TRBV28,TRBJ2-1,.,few,CASRALTVLSYNEQFF,TGTGCCAGCAGGGCTTTGACAGTTCTCTCCTACAATGAGCAGTTCTTC
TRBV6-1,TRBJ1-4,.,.,CASSEGGGKLFF,TGTGCCAGCAGTGAAGGGGGAGGGAAACTGTTTTTT
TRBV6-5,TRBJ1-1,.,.,CASRLRENTEAFF,TGTGCCAGCAGGCTACGGGAGAACACTGAAGCTTTCTTT